These 21 T cell receptor beta chains came from one sample sequenced in a study of cytomegalovirus exposure and HLA in healthy donors. Use of 60 Vbeta and 13 Jbeta primers characterized the PCR. Clones were sequenced by immunoSEQ multiplex PCR, and TCRdb holds only the in-frame ones, with some missing. The sample includes more than 150,000 clones, approximately 80% of them seen just once. The sample consisted of PBMCs. The source is a girl between 5 and 17 years old in good health and CMV-seropositive.

The chain joins TRBV5-6 to TRBJ1-1; D is ambiguous. V was cut by 4 bases and J by 4 bases, with 8 bases left in between. This CDR3 is 12 amino acids long. Looked up from germline, CDR1 is SGHDT and CDR2 is YYEEEE. The chain's CDR3 is CASSQPGTEAFF. The CDR3 bases are TGTGCCAGCAGCCAGCCGGGCACTGAAGCTTTCTTT.

This clone was detected only a few times. The chain carries TRBV11-3 and TRBJ2-1, with D tentatively TRBD2 (6 bases). This CDR3 contains 15 residues. CDR1 is SGHNT, CDR2 YENEEA, per germline. V lost 4 bases to trimming and J lost 1 base, with 11 bases between them. The CDR3 DNA is TGTGCCAGCAGCTCGGGAGTTCTTTCCTACAATGAGCAGTTCTTC. It specifies CASSSGVLSYNEQFF.

This rearrangement joins TRBV27 to TRBJ2-7; 7 positions match TRBD1. CDR3 length equals 15 residues. J lost 2 bases, V lost 9 bases, and 13 bases had no gene match. Germline V gene data show CDR1 as MNHEY and CDR2 as SMNVEV (reference sequence). In DNA, the CDR3 is TGTGCCAGTTTATACCAACCGGGGACAGCCTACGAGCAGTACTTC. Translating gives CASLYQPGTAYEQYF.

The V gene is TRBV29-1, the J gene TRBJ1-2; possible D gene TRBD1, 5 bases. CDR1 and CDR2 (germline): SQVTM, ANQGSEA. The CDR3 is 16 amino acids. V lost 5 bases to trimming and J lost 3 bases, with 22 bases between them. The CDR3 DNA is TGCAGCGTTCTCAATCCGCCCCTAAGGGGTGACTATGGCTACACCTTC. It specifies CSVLNPPLRGDYGYTF.

The chain uses TRBV9 and TRBJ2-3; 8 bases fit TRBD2. V lost 4 bases, J lost 1 base, and 8 bases stayed unmatched. Germline V gene lookup returns CDR1 SGDLS and CDR2 YYNGEE. The CDR3 runs 16 residues. The CDR3 is CASSPKREWGTDTQYF. The CDR3 bases are TGTGCCAGCAGCCCCAAGCGGGAGTGGGGCACAGATACGCAGTATTTT.

CDR3 sequence reads: CASSERTGGEKLFF. The CDR3 DNA reads as TGTGCCAGCAGCGAGAGGACAGGGGGTGAAAAACTGTTTTTT. The rearrangement uses TRBV9 and TRBJ1-4, with 10 nucleotides matching TRBD1. The junction had 3 bases not matched to a gene; V was cut back by 3 bases and J by 7 bases. The CDR3 contains 14 residues. Germline V gives CDR1 SGDLS, CDR2 YYNGEE.

J is TRBJ2-3 and V is TRBV6-5, with 7 bases lining up with TRBD2. This CDR3 is built from 15 residues. Trimming cost V 3 bases and J 3 bases; bases outside gene matches: 6. CDR1 is MNHEY and CDR2 is SVGAGI in the germline V gene. CDR3 nucleotide sequence: TGTGCCAGCAGTTATGACTCCGGGAGGACAGATACGCAGTATTTT. It encodes CASSYDSGRTDTQYF.

This clone has a handful of counts. The chain carries TRBV19 and TRBJ1-1; 9 nucleotides align to TRBD1. The CDR3 covers 14 residues. V lost 5 bases, J lost 5 bases, and 6 bases stayed unmatched. Germline V lookup: CDR1 LNHDA, CDR2 SQIVND (reference sequence). The CDR3 region has the DNA TGTGCCAGTAGTCTTTGGACAGGGGTGACTGAAGCTTTCTTT. Its protein product is CASSLWTGVTEAFF.

Only one count was recorded for this clone. V gene TRBV27 combines with J gene TRBJ2-5; 7 nucleotides line up with TRBD1. The CDR3 sequence is 14 residues long. Per the germline V gene, CDR1 is MNHEY and CDR2 is SMNVEV (reference sequence). The junction had 6 bases not matched to a gene; V was cut back by 8 bases and J by 0 bases. The CDR3 nucleotides read TGTGCCAGCGGAATGACAGGGAACCAAGAGACCCAGTACTTC. Translating gives CASGMTGNQETQYF.

As concerns this clone: One junction end disagrees with the germline gene, perhaps due to a read error. This chain connects TRBV5-1 to TRBJ2-1; TRBD2 matches 7 bases. Germline V gene sequence: CDR1 SGHRS, CDR2 YFSETQ. CDR3 length: 14 residues. The chain's CDR3 is CASSLNLAEDDQFF. CDR3 DNA sequence: TGCGCCAGCAGCTTGAATCTAGCGGAAGATGACCAGTTCTTC.

This clone appeared a single time. The V gene is TRBV15, the J gene TRBJ1-2, with 8 bases identical to TRBD1. The trim removed 0 bases at V and 8 bases at J, leaving 8 bases unmatched. The CDR3 length is 15 residues. Per the germline V gene, CDR1 is LNHNV and CDR2 is YYDKDF (reference sequence). CDR3 amino acids: CATSRDQMAGGGYTF. DNA for the CDR3: TGTGCCACCAGCAGAGATCAAATGGCAGGGGGCGGCTACACCTTC.

This sequence joins TRBV12-2 and TRBJ1-4; TRBD1, the table's D call, lacks a check against the DNA. TRBV12-2 is classified as a pseudogene. This CDR3 contains 15 residues. The CDR3 loop is CASRFRHRKAEKLFF. The CDR3 nucleotides are TGTGCAAGTCGCTTCAGGCACAGAAAGGCTGAAAAACTGTTTTTT.

The chain links TRBV7-2 to TRBJ1-3; D gene unclear. The germline V gene encodes CDR1 SGHTA and CDR2 FQGNSA. The CDR3 extends over 14 amino acids. V lost 6 bases, J lost 0 bases, and 9 bases lay in between. This CDR3 reads CASRPRVSGNTIYF. CDR3 sequence (DNA): TGTGCCAGCAGACCGAGGGTCTCTGGAAACACCATATATTTT.

The chain is built from TRBV10-3 and TRBJ2-3; weak D call: TRBD2 (5 bases). The ends were cut back, 0 bases at V and 0 bases at J, with 10 bases in the middle. The CDR3 sequence is 16 residues long. Germline CDR1 reads ENHRY; CDR2 reads SYGVKD. CDR3 DNA sequence: TGTGCCATCAGTGAGTCGAGAGGGATTAGCACAGATACGCAGTATTTT. Translation: CAISESRGISTDTQYF.

This CDR3 is CASSLDGGRGRKYGYTF. CDR3 coding DNA: TGTGCCAGCAGCTTAGATGGAGGCAGGGGGCGCAAATATGGCTACACCTTC. The chain recombines TRBV11-2 with TRBJ1-2; 8 bases are a match to TRBD1. Per germline, CDR1 SGHAT and CDR2 FQNNGV. Trimming cost V 0 bases and J 5 bases; bases outside gene matches: 11. The CDR3 is 17 amino acids.

This clone appeared a single time. CDR3 residues: CASSSRDFGDTQYF. CDR3 in DNA: TGTGCCAGCAGCTCCCGGGACTTCGGAGATACGCAGTATTTT. This rearrangement joins TRBV7-3 to TRBJ2-3, with D possibly TRBD2 on 6 matching bases. The germline V gene encodes CDR1 SGHTA and CDR2 FQGTGA. The CDR3 loop spans 14 amino acids. Trimming removed 4 bases at V and 5 bases at J, with 13 bases between. The full variable domain, its missing parts supplied by reference TRBV7-3 and TRBJ2-3, is GAGVSQTPSNKVTEKGKYVELRCDPISGHTALYWYRQSLGQGPEFLIYFQGTGAADDSGLPNDRFFAVRPEGSVSTLKIQRTERGDSAVYLCASSSRDFGDTQYFGPGTRLTVL.

The chain has TRBV18 and TRBJ2-2; a possible D gene is TRBD2 (6 bases). Looked up from germline, CDR1 is KGHSH and CDR2 is LQKENI. The CDR3 consists of 15 residues. V lost 5 bases, J lost 4 bases, and 14 bases lay in between. The CDR3 DNA follows: TGTGCCAGCTCATCCGGGGGAGTCGGCACCGGGGAGCTGTTTTTT. Residues: CASSSGGVGTGELFF.

The V gene is TRBV2, the J gene TRBJ2-1; the D is unclear. Germline V gene data show CDR1 as SNHLY and CDR2 as FYNNEI. The CDR3 consists of 11 residues. Trimming left V 4 bases short and J 7 bases short, with 5 bases between. CDR3 loop: CASSARNEQFF. The CDR3 DNA reads as TGTGCCAGCAGTGCCAGGAATGAGCAGTTCTTC.

This rearrangement joins TRBV5-1 to TRBJ1-2; 8 bases match TRBD1. The CDR3 covers 14 residues. CDR1 SGHRS and CDR2 YFSETQ come from the germline V gene. With V trimmed by 4 bases and J by 7 bases, 9 bases remained unmatched. CDR3 sequence reads: CASSPGQGTGGYTF. For the CDR3, the DNA is TGCGCCAGCAGCCCTGGACAGGGTACGGGTGGCTACACCTTC.

This clone appeared a few times. Written as DNA, the CDR3 is TGTGCCTCCGAACCCCGTTGGGCAACTACTGAAGCTTTCTTT. Residues: CASEPRWATTEAFF. The V call is TRBV6-1, the J call TRBJ1-1; D not certain. From germline, CDR1 is MNHNS and CDR2 SASEGT. V gave up 11 bases and J gave up 5 bases, with 21 bases separating them. The CDR3 contains 14 residues.

This clone was seen once. J is TRBJ2-4 and V is TRBV20-1, with TRBD1 as a possible D gene (5 bases). Germline CDR1 DFQATT, CDR2 SNEGSKA (reference sequence). The germline V and J ends were trimmed by 5 bases and 8 bases, with 10 bases remaining between them. The CDR3 is 11 amino acids. The CDR3 DNA sequence: TGCAGTGCTGGACCCAGGGACATTCAGTACTTC. Protein sequence: CSAGPRDIQYF.